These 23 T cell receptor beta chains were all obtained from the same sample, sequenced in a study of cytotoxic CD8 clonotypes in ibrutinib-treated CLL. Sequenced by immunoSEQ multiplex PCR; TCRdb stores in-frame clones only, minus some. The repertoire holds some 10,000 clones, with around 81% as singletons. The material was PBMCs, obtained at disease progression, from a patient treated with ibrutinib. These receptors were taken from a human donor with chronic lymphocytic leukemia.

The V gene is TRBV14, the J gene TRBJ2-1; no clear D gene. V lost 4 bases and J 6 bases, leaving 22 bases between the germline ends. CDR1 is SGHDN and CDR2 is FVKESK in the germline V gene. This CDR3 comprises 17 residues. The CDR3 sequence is CASSPMGFPGFRNEQFF. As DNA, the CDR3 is TGTGCCAGCAGCCCCATGGGATTTCCTGGGTTCCGCAATGAGCAGTTCTTC.

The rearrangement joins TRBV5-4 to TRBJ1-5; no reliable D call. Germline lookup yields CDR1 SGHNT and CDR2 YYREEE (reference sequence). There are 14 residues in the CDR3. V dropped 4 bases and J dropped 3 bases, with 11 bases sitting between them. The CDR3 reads CASSPDGPNQPQHF. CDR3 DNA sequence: TGTGCCAGCAGCCCTGACGGACCCAATCAGCCCCAGCATTTT. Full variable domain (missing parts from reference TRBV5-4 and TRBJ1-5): ETGVTQSPTHLIKTRGQQVTLRCSSQSGHNTVSWYQQALGQGPQFIFQYYREEENGRGNFPPRFSGLQFPNYSSELNVNALELDDSALYLCASSPDGPNQPQHFGDGTRLSIL.

The CDR3 reads CASSSAWGVGMQYF. The CDR3 nucleotides are TGCGCCAGCAGCTCCGCCTGGGGCGTCGGTATGCAGTACTTC. This rearrangement joins TRBV5-1 to TRBJ2-7; D may be TRBD1 (5 bases). Germline assignment: CDR1 SGHRS and CDR2 YFSETQ. CDR3 size: 14 residues. Trimming left V 3 bases short and J 9 bases short, with 19 bases between.

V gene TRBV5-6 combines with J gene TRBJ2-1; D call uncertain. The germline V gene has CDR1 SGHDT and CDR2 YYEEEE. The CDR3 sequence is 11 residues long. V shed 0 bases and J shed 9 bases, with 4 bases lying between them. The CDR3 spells CASSLAAEQFF. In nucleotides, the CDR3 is TGTGCCAGCAGCTTGGCCGCTGAGCAGTTCTTC. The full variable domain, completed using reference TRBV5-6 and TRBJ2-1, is DAGVTQSPTHLIKTRGQQVTLRCSPKSGHDTVSWYQQALGQGPQFIFQYYEEEERQRGNFPDRFSGHQFPNYSSELNVNALLLGDSALYLCASSLAAEQFFGPGTRLTVL.

CDR3 loop: CASSLDGGRVYEQYF. The CDR3, as DNA: TGTGCCAGCAGCTTAGACGGCGGGAGAGTATACGAGCAGTACTTC. The chain carries TRBV11-2 and TRBJ2-7; 7 nucleotides line up with TRBD2. The junction had 6 bases not matched to a gene; V was cut back by 0 bases and J by 4 bases. The CDR3 has 15 amino acids. Germline CDR1 reads SGHAT; CDR2 reads FQNNGV.

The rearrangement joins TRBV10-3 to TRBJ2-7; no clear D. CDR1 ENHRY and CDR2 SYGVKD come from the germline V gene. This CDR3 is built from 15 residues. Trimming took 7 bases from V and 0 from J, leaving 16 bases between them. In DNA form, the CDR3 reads TGTGCCATCAAAAACCACGAGCTCAGCTCCTACGAGCAGTACTTC. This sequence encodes CAIKNHELSSYEQYF.

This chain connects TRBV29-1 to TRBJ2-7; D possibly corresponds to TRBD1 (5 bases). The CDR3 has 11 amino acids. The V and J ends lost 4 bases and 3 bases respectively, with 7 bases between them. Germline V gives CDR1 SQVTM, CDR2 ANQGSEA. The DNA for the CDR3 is TGCAGCGTTGCAGGGTTCTACGAGCAGTACTTC. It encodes CSVAGFYEQYF.

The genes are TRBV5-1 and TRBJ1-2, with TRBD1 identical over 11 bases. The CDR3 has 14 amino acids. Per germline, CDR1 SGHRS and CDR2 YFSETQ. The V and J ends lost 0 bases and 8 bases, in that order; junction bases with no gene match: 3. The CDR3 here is CASSLGTGGYGYTF. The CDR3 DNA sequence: TGCGCCAGCAGCTTGGGGACAGGGGGCTACGGCTACACCTTC.

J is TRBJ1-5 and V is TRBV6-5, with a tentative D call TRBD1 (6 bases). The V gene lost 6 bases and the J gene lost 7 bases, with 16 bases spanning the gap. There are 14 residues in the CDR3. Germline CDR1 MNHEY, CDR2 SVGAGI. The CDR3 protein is CASRRTGRNQPQHF. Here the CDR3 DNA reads TGTGCCAGCAGACGTACAGGGAGAAACCAGCCCCAGCATTTT.

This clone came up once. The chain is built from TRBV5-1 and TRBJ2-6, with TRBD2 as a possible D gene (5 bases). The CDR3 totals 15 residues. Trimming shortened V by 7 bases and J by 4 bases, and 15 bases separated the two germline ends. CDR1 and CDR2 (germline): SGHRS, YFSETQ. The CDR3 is CASAQRGLGANVLTF. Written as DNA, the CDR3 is TGCGCCAGCGCCCAACGAGGGCTCGGGGCCAACGTCCTGACTTTC.

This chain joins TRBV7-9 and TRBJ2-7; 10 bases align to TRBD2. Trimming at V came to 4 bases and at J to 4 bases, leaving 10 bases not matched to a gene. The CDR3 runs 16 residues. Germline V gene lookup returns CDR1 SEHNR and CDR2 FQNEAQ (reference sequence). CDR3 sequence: CASSWARSTSGYEQYF. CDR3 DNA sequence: TGTGCCAGCAGCTGGGCCCGGTCGACTAGCGGGTACGAGCAGTACTTC. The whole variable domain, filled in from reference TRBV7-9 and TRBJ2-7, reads DTGVSQNPRHKITKRGQNVTFRCDPISEHNRLYWYRQTLGQGPEFLTYFQNEAQLEKSRLLSDRFSAERPKGSFSTLEIQRTEQGDSAMYLCASSWARSTSGYEQYFGPGTRLTVT.

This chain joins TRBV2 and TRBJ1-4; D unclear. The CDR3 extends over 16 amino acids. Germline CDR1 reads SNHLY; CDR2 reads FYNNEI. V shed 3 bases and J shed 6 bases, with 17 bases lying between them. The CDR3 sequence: CASSDQAGGLDEKLFF. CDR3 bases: TGTGCCAGCAGTGACCAAGCGGGAGGGCTCGATGAAAAACTGTTTTTT. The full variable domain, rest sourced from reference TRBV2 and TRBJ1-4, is EPEVTQTPSHQVTQMGQEVILRCVPISNHLYFYWYRQILGQKVEFLVSFYNNEISEKSEIFDDQFSVERPDGSNFTLKIRSTKLEDSAMYFCASSDQAGGLDEKLFFGSGTQLSVL.

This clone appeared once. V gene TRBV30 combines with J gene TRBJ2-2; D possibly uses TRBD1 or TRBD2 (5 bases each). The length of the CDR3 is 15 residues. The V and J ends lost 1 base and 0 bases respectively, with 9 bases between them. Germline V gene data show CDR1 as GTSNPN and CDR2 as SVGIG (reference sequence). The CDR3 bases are TGTGCCTGGAGTGCCCTGGGGGCGAACACCGGGGAGCTGTTTTTT. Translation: CAWSALGANTGELFF.

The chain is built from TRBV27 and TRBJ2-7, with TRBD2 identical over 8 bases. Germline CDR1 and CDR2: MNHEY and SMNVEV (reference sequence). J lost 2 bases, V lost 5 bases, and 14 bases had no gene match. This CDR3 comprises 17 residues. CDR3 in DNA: TGTGCCAGCAGTCCCTCAGTGGGTAGCGGGACTGCCTACGAGCAGTACTTC. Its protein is CASSPSVGSGTAYEQYF.

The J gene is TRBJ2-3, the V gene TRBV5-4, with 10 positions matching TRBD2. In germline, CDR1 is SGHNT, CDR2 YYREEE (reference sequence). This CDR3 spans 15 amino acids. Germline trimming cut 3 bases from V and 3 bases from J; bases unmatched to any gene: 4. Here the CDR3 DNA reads TGTGCCAGCAGCTCCCCTAGCGGGAGTACAGATACGCAGTATTTT. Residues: CASSSPSGSTDTQYF.

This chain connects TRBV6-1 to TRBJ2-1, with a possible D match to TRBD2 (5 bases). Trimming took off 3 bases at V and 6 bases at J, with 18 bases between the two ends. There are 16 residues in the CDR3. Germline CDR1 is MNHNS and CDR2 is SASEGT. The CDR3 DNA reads TGTGCCAGCAGTGACCTATACCTCGGGAATGGCAATGAGCAGTTCTTC. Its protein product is CASSDLYLGNGNEQFF.

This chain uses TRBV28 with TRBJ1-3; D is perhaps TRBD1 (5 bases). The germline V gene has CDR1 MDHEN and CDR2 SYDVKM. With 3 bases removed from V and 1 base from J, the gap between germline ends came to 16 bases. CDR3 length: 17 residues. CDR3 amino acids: CASSLARQMRSGNTIYF. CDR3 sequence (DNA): TGTGCCAGCAGTTTGGCCCGACAGATGCGTTCTGGAAACACCATATATTTT.

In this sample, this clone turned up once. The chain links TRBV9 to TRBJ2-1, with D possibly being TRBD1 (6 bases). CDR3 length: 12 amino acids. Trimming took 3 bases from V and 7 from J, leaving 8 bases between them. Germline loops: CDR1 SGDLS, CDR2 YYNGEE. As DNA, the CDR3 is TGTGCCAGCAGCGACAGGGTAAATGAGCAGTTCTTC. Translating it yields CASSDRVNEQFF.

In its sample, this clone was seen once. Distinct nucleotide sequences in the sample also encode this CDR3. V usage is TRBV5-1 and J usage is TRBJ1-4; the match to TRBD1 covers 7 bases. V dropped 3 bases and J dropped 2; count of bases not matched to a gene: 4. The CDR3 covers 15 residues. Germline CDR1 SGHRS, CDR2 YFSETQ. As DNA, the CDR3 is TGCGCCAGCAGCTCCGAGGGGGCCACTAATGAAAAACTGTTTTTT. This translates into CASSSEGATNEKLFF.

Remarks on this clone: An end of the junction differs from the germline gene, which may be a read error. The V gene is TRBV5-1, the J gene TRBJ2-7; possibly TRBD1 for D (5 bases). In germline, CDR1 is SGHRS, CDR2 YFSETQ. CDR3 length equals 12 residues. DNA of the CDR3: TGCGCCAGCTATGACAGCTCCCACGAGCAGTACTTC. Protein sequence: CASYDSSHEQYF.

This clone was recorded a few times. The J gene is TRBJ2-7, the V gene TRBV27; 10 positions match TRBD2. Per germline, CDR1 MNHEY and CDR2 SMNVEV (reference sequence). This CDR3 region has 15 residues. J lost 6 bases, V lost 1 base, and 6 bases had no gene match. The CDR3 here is CASSLYLAGVSEQYF. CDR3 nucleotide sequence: TGTGCCAGCAGTTTATACCTAGCGGGAGTTAGCGAGCAGTACTTC.

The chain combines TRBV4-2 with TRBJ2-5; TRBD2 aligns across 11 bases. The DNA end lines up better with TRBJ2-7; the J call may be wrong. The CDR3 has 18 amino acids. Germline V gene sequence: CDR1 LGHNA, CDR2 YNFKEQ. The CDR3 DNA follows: TGTGCCAGCAGCCAAGATTCTAGCGGGAGGAGGAGCTCCTACGAGCAGTACTTC. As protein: CASSQDSSGRRSSYEQYF.

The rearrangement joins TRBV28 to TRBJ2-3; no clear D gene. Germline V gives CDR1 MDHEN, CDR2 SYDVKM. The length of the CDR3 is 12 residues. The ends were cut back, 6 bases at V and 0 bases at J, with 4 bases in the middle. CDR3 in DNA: TGTGCCAGCAGCACTAGCACAGATACGCAGTATTTT. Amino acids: CASSTSTDTQYF.